This T cell receptor beta chain was identified during a study of spatial heterogeneity in lung cancer. Judged by abundance, this clonotype is medium-sized. The antigen is unknown. Findings of the study overall: Ubiquitous expanded tumor TCRs surfaced in blood more at resection than they did at follow-up.

Indicated time point: sample taken at primary tumor resection. Sequencing was performed on whole RNA extracted from tumor and nontumor lung tissue, or from frozen PBMC, and the material was left unsorted. Individual TCR cDNA molecules each bore their own unique molecular identifier. Using its own MiXCR run on the 5' RACE reads, TCRdb lists one record per CDR3 protein. This repertoire shows roughly 3,500 distinct CDR3 sequences, 8% to 9% found once; its top ten account for about 60%. The sequence came from a female donor with early-stage non-small cell lung cancer. Specimen: PBMCs, collected at surgery.

CDR3 coding DNA: TGTGCCAGCACCCTCGGTGGGAGGGCGTGGGAGACCCAGTACTTC. Its translation is CASTLGGRAWETQYF. The rearrangement joins TRBV11-2 to TRBJ2-5; 7 nucleotides match TRBD2. V shed 7 bases, J shed 5 bases, and the junction held 13 bases outside the gene matches. CDR1 is SGHAT, CDR2 FQNNGV, per germline. This CDR3 is built from 15 residues.